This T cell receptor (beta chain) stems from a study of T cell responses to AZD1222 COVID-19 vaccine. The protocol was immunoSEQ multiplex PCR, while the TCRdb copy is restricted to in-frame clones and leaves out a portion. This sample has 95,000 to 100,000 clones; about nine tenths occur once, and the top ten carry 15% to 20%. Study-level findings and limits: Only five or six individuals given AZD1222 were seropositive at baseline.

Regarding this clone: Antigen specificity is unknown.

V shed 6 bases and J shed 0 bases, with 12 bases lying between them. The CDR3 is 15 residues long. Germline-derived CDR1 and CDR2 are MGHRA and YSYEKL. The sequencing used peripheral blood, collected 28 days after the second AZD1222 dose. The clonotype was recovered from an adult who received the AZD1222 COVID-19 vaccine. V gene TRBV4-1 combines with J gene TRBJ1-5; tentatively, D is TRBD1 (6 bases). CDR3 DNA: TGCGCCAGCAGGCGGGGGCTATATAGCAATCAGCCCCAGCATTTT. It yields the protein CASRRGLYSNQPQHF.